This entry features one T cell receptor beta chain sequence. This entry comes from a study of shared clonotypes between healthy human individuals. Overall study context: Donors had three CD4 naive, three CD4 memory, two CD8 naive and one CD8 memory plate apiece.

J gave up 0 bases and V 4 bases, and 10 bases lay outside the gene matches. Germline values: CDR1 SGHRS, CDR2 YFSETQ. The CDR3 has 16 amino acids. Measured with immunoSEQ multiplex PCR; TCRdb has only the in-frame clones, and not every one. This table has some 2 million clones, 85% to 95% appearing once. CD45RO-negative, CCR7-positively selected cells formed the naive CD8 fraction, excluding terminally differentiated effector memory CD45RA+ cells. Adults of Caucasian background living in Nashville, Tennessee made up all donors. The clonotype originates from a man between 18 and 29 years old in good health. Source material: naive CD8+ T cells sorted from blood. The chain has TRBV5-1 and TRBJ2-7, with 7 bases matching TRBD1. The CDR3 sequence is CASSTLGQDRSYEQYF. In DNA form, the CDR3 reads TGCGCCAGCAGCACACTAGGACAGGACCGCTCCTACGAGCAGTACTTC.